This TCR beta chain is drawn from a study of cytomegalovirus exposure and HLA in healthy donors. Researchers ran the PCR with 60 Vbeta and 13 Jbeta primers. Clones were read by immunoSEQ multiplex PCR, and TCRdb kept only the in-frame ones, dropping some. The data show 150,000 to 200,000 clones, about four fifths seen once. Germline assignment: CDR1 MGHRA and CDR2 YSYEKL. The length of the CDR3 is 15 residues. Comment on this clone: Its specificity is not known. The junction shows a germline mismatch at one end, possibly a read error.

Though nominally healthy at sampling, donors likely had unrecorded immune exposures. Study-wide points: Later analysis placed DRB1 highest and HLA-C lowest in TCR association rates, which differed by HLA locus.

This receptor was identified in a man aged 18 to 35 in good health and CMV-seronegative. Sample: PBMCs. The chain carries TRBV4-1 and TRBJ2-7; 9 nucleotides match TRBD2. Here the CDR3 reads CASSQVLAGPDEQYF. CDR3 DNA: TGCGCCAGCAGTCAAGTCCTAGCGGGACCTGACGAGCAGTACTTC.